Here is one T cell receptor beta chain with its context. Run at survey level, the immunoSEQ assay was version v3.0. The table came from immunoSEQ multiplex PCR; TCRdb's copy has only in-frame clones and leaves some out. The sample lists some 19,000 clones; roughly 83% were seen once. The data originate from a study of long-term antiretroviral therapy in people with HIV. This TCR derives from a man between 18 and 35 years old with HIV. This sample comprised unsorted PBMCs, obtained 0.9 years after starting antiretroviral therapy.

The CDR3 DNA sequence: TGTGCCAGTAGTACATTGGGGGCTGAGGGGAGTTATGGCTACACCTTC. Translating gives CASSTLGAEGSYGYTF. The chain carries TRBV19 and TRBJ1-2; TRBD1 might be the D (6 bases). The germline gives CDR1 LNHDA, CDR2 SQIVND (reference sequence). The V and J ends lost 4 bases and 5 bases respectively, with 20 bases between them. The CDR3 is made up of 16 amino acids. The entire variable domain, with the rest obtained from reference TRBV19 and TRBJ1-2, is as follows: DGGITQSPKYLFRKEGQNVTLSCEQNLNHDAMYWYRQDPGQGLRLIYYSQIVNDFQKGDIAEGYSVSREKKESFPLTVTSAQKNPTAFYLCASSTLGAEGSYGYTFGSGTRLTVV.